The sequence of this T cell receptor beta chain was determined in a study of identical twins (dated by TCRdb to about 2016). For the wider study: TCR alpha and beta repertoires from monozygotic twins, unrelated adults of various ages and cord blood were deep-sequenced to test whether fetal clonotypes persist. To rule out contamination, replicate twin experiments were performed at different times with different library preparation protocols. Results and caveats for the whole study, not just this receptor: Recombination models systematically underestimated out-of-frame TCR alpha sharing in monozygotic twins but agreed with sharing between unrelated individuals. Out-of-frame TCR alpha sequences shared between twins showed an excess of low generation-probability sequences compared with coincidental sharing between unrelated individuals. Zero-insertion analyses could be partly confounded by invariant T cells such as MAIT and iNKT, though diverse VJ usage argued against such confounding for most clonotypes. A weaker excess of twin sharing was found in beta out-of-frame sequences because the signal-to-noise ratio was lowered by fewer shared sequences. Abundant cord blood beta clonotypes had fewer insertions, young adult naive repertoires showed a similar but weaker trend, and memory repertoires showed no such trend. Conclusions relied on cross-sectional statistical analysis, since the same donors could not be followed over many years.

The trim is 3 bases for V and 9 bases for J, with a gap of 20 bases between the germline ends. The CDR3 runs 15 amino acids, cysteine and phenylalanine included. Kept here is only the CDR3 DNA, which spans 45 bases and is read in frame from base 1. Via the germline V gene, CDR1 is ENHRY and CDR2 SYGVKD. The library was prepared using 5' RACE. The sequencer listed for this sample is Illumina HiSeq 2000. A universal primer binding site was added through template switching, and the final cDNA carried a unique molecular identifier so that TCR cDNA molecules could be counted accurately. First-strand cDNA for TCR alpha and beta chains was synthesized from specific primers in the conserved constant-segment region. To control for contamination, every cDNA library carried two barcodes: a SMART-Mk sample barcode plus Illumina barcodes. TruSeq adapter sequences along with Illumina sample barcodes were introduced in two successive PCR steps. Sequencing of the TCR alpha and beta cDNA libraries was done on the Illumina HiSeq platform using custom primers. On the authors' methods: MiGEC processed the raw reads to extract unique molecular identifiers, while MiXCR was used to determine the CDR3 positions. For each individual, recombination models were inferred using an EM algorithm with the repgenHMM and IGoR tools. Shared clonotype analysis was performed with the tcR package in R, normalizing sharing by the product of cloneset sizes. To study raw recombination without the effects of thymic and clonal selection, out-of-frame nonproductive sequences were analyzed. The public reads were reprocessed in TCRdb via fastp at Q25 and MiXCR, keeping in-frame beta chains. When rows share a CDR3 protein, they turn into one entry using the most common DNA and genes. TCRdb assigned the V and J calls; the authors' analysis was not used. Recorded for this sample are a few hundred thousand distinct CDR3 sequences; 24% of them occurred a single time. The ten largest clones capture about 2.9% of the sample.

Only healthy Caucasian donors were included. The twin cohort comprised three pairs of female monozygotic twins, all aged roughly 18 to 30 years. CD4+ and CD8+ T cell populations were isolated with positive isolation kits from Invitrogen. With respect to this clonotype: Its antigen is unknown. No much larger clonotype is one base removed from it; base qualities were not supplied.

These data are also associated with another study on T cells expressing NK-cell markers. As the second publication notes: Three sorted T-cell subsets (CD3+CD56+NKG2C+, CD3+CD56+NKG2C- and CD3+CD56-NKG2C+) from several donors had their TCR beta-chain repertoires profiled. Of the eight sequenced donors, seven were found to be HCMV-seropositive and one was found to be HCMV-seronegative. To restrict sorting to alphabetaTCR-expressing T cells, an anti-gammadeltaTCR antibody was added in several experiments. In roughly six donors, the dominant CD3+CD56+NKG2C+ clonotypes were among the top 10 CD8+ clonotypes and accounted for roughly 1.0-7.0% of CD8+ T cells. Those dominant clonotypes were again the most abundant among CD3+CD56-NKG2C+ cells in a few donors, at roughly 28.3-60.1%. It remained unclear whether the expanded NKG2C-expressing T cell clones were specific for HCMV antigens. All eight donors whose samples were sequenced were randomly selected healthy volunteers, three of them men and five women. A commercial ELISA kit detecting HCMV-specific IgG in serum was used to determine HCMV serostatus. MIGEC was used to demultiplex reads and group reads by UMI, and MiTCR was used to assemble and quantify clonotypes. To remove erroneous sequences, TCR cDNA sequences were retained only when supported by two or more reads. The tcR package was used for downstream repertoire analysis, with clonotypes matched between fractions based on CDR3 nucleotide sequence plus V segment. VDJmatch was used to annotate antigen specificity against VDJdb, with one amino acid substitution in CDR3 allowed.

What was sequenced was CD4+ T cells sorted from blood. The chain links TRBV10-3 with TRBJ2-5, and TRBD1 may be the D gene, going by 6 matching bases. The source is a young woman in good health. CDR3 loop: CAISEWRTEERAQYF. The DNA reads TGTGCCATCAGTGAATGGAGGACAGAAGAGAGGGCCCAGTACTTC.